Below are 12 T cell receptor beta chains sequenced from a single sample in a study of cytomegalovirus exposure and HLA in healthy donors. PCR amplification relied on 60 Vbeta primers (plus 13 Jbeta primers). Libraries were prepared by immunoSEQ multiplex PCR; TCRdb keeps only in-frame clonotypes and omits some of them. In the table there are about 88,000 clones, about two thirds of which are singletons. Sequencing was performed on PBMCs. The receptors originated from a man aged 45-60 years in good health and CMV-seronegative.

The V and J genes are TRBV4-3 and TRBJ2-3; 9 bases align to TRBD2. CDR1 and CDR2 (germline): LGHNA, YSLEER. V lost 1 base to trimming and J lost 11 bases; unmatched junction nucleotides: 10. The CDR3 is 15 residues long. The CDR3 is CASSQGLAGDGEQYF. In DNA form, the CDR3 reads TGCGCCAGCAGCCAAGGATTAGCGGGAGATGGGGAGCAGTATTTT.

This chain uses TRBV14 with TRBJ1-1; TRBD1 agrees at 8 bases. This CDR3 comprises 14 residues. Germline V lookup: CDR1 SGHDN, CDR2 FVKESK. V lost 2 bases, J lost 7 bases, and 6 bases stayed unmatched. The CDR3 region has the DNA TGTGCCAGCAGCCAACTCAGGGGGCCGGGTGAAGCTTTCTTT. Protein product: CASSQLRGPGEAFF. The whole variable domain, filled in from reference TRBV14 and TRBJ1-1, reads EAGVTQFPSHSVIEKGQTVTLRCDPISGHDNLYWYRRVMGKEIKFLLHFVKESKQDESGMPNNRFLAERTGGTYSTLKVQPAELEDSGVYFCASSQLRGPGEAFFGQGTRLTVV.

The chain employs TRBV7-8 and TRBJ2-5, with 10 bases fitting TRBD2. The CDR3 runs to 16 residues. The germline CDR1 and CDR2 sequences are SGHVS and FQNEAQ. V was pared by 5 bases and J by 5 bases, with 11 bases of the junction left unmatched. CDR3 DNA: TGTGCCAGCAGCCTCTACCCCCTAGCGGGGGACGAGACCCAGTACTTC. This sequence encodes CASSLYPLAGDETQYF. Full variable domain (missing parts from reference TRBV7-8 and TRBJ2-5): GAGVSQSPRYKVAKRGQDVALRCDPISGHVSLFWYQQALGQGPEFLTYFQNEAQLDKSGLPSDRFFAERPEGSVSTLKIQRTQQEDSAVYLCASSLYPLAGDETQYFGPGTRLLVL.

This clone was counted once. The genes are TRBV5-6 and TRBJ2-4, with D tentatively TRBD1 (6 bases). The V gene's germline CDR1 is SGHDT and CDR2 YYEEEE. The CDR3 sequence is 16 residues long. V gave up 0 bases and J gave up 6 bases, with 16 bases separating them. In DNA form, the CDR3 reads TGTGCCAGCAGCTTGGGGGGACAACCGAGGAGAAACATTCAGTACTTC. The encoded protein is CASSLGGQPRRNIQYF.

This clone appeared a single time. V and J are TRBV4-3 and TRBJ1-2; the D is unclear. The germline gives CDR1 LGHNA, CDR2 YSLEER. V lost 4 bases to trimming and J lost 3 bases, with 12 bases between them. The CDR3 consists of 14 residues. CDR3 in DNA: TGCGCCAGCAGCCTTGGACGCGGGGACTATGGCTACACCTTC. Protein sequence: CASSLGRGDYGYTF.

This sequence joins TRBV7-2 and TRBJ2-3; no clear D gene. The length of the CDR3 is 12 residues. V dropped 3 bases and J dropped 4 bases, with 5 bases sitting between them. The V gene's germline CDR1 is SGHTA and CDR2 FQGNSA. CDR3 DNA: TGTGCCAGCAGCTTTGCGGCAGATACGCAGTATTTT. Protein sequence: CASSFAADTQYF.

The V call is TRBV18, the J call TRBJ1-2; D possibly corresponds to TRBD1 (5 bases). The CDR3 sequence is 14 residues long. The germline V gene has CDR1 KGHSH and CDR2 LQKENI. The ends were cut back, 0 bases at V and 7 bases at J, with 12 bases in the middle. The CDR3 reads CASSPPSGRSGYTF. CDR3 DNA sequence: TGTGCCAGCTCACCACCGTCAGGGCGCAGTGGCTACACCTTC.

The chain combines TRBV11-2 with TRBJ2-1; TRBD2 aligns across 10 bases. J gave up 3 bases and V 5 bases, and 7 bases lay outside the gene matches. The V gene's germline CDR1 is SGHAT and CDR2 FQNNGV. This CDR3 has 16 residues. In DNA, the CDR3 is TGTGCCAGCAGCCCAACCGAGCGGGGGGGCTACAATGAGCAGTTCTTC. The encoded protein is CASSPTERGGYNEQFF.

The chain recombines TRBV5-8 with TRBJ2-3; 7 bases fit TRBD2. With V trimmed by 0 bases and J by 7 bases, 5 bases remained unmatched. Germline V gene sequence: CDR1 SGHTS, CDR2 YDEGEE. This CDR3 is 14 amino acids long. In DNA form, the CDR3 reads TGTGCCAGCAGCTTGGGCGGGAGTATAAATACGCAGTATTTT. Its translation: CASSLGGSINTQYF.

V is TRBV5-1 and J is TRBJ2-7; TRBD2 agrees at 9 bases. This CDR3 region has 16 residues. Per germline, CDR1 SGHRS and CDR2 YFSETQ. Losses at the gene ends were 1 base for V and 5 bases for J; bases not matched to a gene: 10. This CDR3 is CASSLLVAGGTHEQYF. The CDR3, as DNA: TGCGCCAGCAGCTTGTTAGTGGCGGGGGGGACCCACGAGCAGTACTTC.

The rearrangement uses TRBV13 and TRBJ1-3, with 8 nucleotides matching TRBD1. The germline V gene has CDR1 PRHDT and CDR2 FYEKMQ (reference sequence). J lost 0 bases, V lost 0 bases, and 10 bases had no gene match. The CDR3 sequence is 19 residues long. The CDR3 coding sequence is TGTGCCAGCAGCTTAGGCCTCGGGACAGGAGTGGCCTCTGGAAACACCATATATTTT. Protein sequence: CASSLGLGTGVASGNTIYF.

The V gene is TRBV11-3, the J gene TRBJ2-6, with D tentatively TRBD2 (6 bases). The CDR3 is made up of 20 amino acids. With 0 bases removed from V and 2 bases from J, the gap between germline ends came to 20 bases. CDR1 SGHNT and CDR2 YENEEA come from the germline V gene. CDR3 residues: CASSLDVRWEVVAGANVLTF. The CDR3 DNA reads TGTGCCAGCAGCTTAGACGTCCGGTGGGAGGTAGTGGCTGGGGCCAACGTCCTGACTTTC.